The 30 T cell receptor beta chains in this list originate from one sample, sequenced in a study of blood T cells in healthy people across ages. A sample-barcoded 5' primer and a J-beta primer mix were used in a second PCR of roughly 6 to 12 cycles. From the 5' RACE reads, TCRdb called clonotypes with MiXCR, one entry per CDR3 protein. The data contain 700,000 to 950,000 distinct CDR3 sequences, more than 40% of them singletons. Input material: blood. The receptor set was obtained from an older woman in good health.

The V gene is TRBV7-9, the J gene TRBJ1-6, with D perhaps TRBD1 (6 bases). V was trimmed by 5 bases and J by 0 bases, leaving 14 bases between them. Germline CDR1 reads SEHNR; CDR2 reads FQNEAQ (reference sequence). The CDR3 spans 17 residues. The CDR3 sequence: CASSPDRTSSYNSPLHF. In DNA form, the CDR3 reads TGTGCCAGCAGCCCCGACAGGACGAGCTCCTATAATTCACCCCTCCACTTT.

The J gene is TRBJ2-2, the V gene TRBV2, with TRBD1 as a possible D gene (6 bases). The CDR3 has 14 residues. The V and J ends lost 7 bases and 7 bases respectively, with 16 bases between them. The germline V gene encodes CDR1 SNHLY and CDR2 FYNNEI. The CDR3: CASTTRDIGGELFF. CDR3 bases: TGTGCCAGCACCACCCGGGACATCGGCGGGGAGCTGTTTTTT.

Points on this clonotype: The germline gene is not matched at one end of the junction; a read error may be the cause. V gene TRBV20-1 combines with J gene TRBJ2-1; TRBD2 aligns across 7 bases. The CDR3 extends over 16 amino acids. CDR1 and CDR2 from the germline V gene are DFQATT and SNEGSKA (reference sequence). This CDR3 reads CGARASAGVRDNEQFF. The DNA for the CDR3 is TGCGGTGCTAGGGCATCGGCGGGAGTTAGGGACAATGAGCAGTTCTTC.

At least ten counts were recorded for this clonotype. V is TRBV6-6 and J is TRBJ2-5, with D hard to call. Germline V gene sequence: CDR1 MNHNY, CDR2 SVGAGI (reference sequence). The V end lost 2 bases, the J end lost 0 bases, and 4 bases lay between the germline ends. CDR3 length: 13 residues. The CDR3 loop reads CASSYDYQETQYF. CDR3 in DNA: TGTGCCAGCAGTTACGACTACCAAGAGACCCAGTACTTC.

The chain couples TRBV9 to TRBJ2-7; 8 nucleotides match TRBD1. The J segment lost 8 bases and the V segment lost 3 bases, leaving 19 bases of the junction unmatched. In germline, CDR1 is SGDLS, CDR2 YYNGEE. This CDR3 region has 17 residues. The CDR3 coding sequence is TGTGCCAGCAGCGGAGGCCCTACCCAGGGGGCCCAGAAACAGCAGTACTTC. It yields the protein CASSGGPTQGAQKQQYF.

The chain joins TRBV3-1 to TRBJ2-1; D is unclear. Germline V gives CDR1 LGHDT, CDR2 YNNKEL (reference sequence). V lost 0 bases and J lost 0, with 12 bases in between. The CDR3 covers 17 residues. The CDR3 is CASSQDESFGSYNEQFF. CDR3 sequence (DNA): TGTGCCAGCAGCCAAGATGAGAGCTTCGGCTCCTACAATGAGCAGTTCTTC.

This clonotype is a singleton in its sample. This rearrangement joins TRBV2 to TRBJ2-1; tentatively, D is TRBD2 (7 bases). CDR1 is SNHLY and CDR2 is FYNNEI in the germline V gene. The germline V and J ends were trimmed by 8 bases and 12 bases, with 32 bases remaining between them. The CDR3 covers 17 residues. CDR3 region: CASGFYGTNNRGGGQFF. CDR3 DNA sequence: TGTGCCAGCGGGTTTTACGGGACAAATAATCGCGGGGGTGGGCAGTTCTTC.

This clonotype was detected ten times or more. The chain has TRBV3-1 and TRBJ2-1, with TRBD2 identical over 13 bases. V gave up 4 bases and J gave up 13 bases; unmatched junction bases: 10. Germline V gene data show CDR1 as LGHDT and CDR2 as YNNKEL (reference sequence). The CDR3 contains 15 residues. CDR3 protein: CASSLTGTSGEEQFF. In DNA, the CDR3 is TGTGCCAGCAGCCTCACCGGGACTAGCGGGGAGGAACAGTTCTTC.

A note on this clonotype: A much bigger clone sits one base away, suggesting this may be a read error. Since the CDR3 does not end with the conserved phenylalanine or tryptophan, this likely comes from a read error. This chain joins TRBV7-2 and TRBJ2-3; 10 nucleotides line up with TRBD2. The CDR3 is 15 amino acids. CDR1 and CDR2 (germline): SGHTA, FQGNSA. Germline trimming cut 4 bases from V and 5 bases from J; bases unmatched to any gene: 6. For the CDR3, the DNA is TGTGCCAGCAGCTCCATGGGACTAGCGAAAGATACGCAGTATTAT. Translation gives CASSSMGLAKDTQYY.

CDR3 region: CASRDRGLNTEAFF. The CDR3, as DNA: TGTGCCAGCAGGGACCGCGGACTCAACACTGAAGCTTTCTTT. The gene calls are TRBV6-2 or TRBV6-3 and TRBJ1-1; D ambiguous. CDR1 MNHEY and CDR2 SVGEGT come from the germline V gene. The CDR3 contains 14 residues. V gave up 6 bases and J gave up 2 bases, with 13 bases separating them.

The CDR3 DNA reads TGTGCCAGCGGAAACAGGGGGCGCGTCTATGGCTACACCTTC. Encoded protein: CASGNRGRVYGYTF. V and J are TRBV27 and TRBJ1-2; 9 bases map to TRBD1. The germline CDR1 and CDR2 sequences are MNHEY and SMNVEV (reference sequence). V lost 8 bases to trimming and J lost 4 bases; unmatched junction nucleotides: 8. This CDR3 comprises 14 residues.

In its sample, this clonotype was seen a few times. The V and J genes are TRBV6-2 or TRBV6-3 and TRBJ2-3; the D is unclear. There are 14 residues in the CDR3. V lost 6 bases and J 0 bases, leaving 10 bases between the germline ends. Germline-derived CDR1 and CDR2 are MNHEY and SVGEGT. CDR3 sequence (DNA): TGTGCCAGCAGCTGGACGGTTAGCACAGATACGCAGTATTTT. Its translation is CASSWTVSTDTQYF.

The rearrangement joins TRBV20-1 to TRBJ1-5; 7 nucleotides agree with TRBD1. The CDR3 has 13 residues. Germline values: CDR1 DFQATT, CDR2 SNEGSKA (reference sequence). V lost 6 bases to trimming and J lost 3 bases; unmatched junction nucleotides: 5. The CDR3 bases are TGCAGTGCCCCTGGGACAGACAATCAGCCCCAGCATTTT. It is translated as CSAPGTDNQPQHF.

The J gene is TRBJ2-7, the V gene TRBV12-3 or TRBV12-4; 7 positions agree with TRBD2. V gave up 6 bases and J gave up 3 bases; unmatched junction bases: 8. The CDR3 runs 14 residues. This CDR3 is CASSPTLAGYEQYF. The CDR3 DNA follows: TGTGCCAGCAGCCCAACCTTAGCGGGCTACGAGCAGTACTTC.

The chain combines TRBV9 with TRBJ2-3, with TRBD2 identical over 9 bases. The CDR3 covers 15 residues. Germline V CDR1 and CDR2: SGDLS, YYNGEE. The V and J ends lost 4 bases and 6 bases, in that order; junction bases with no gene match: 9. CDR3 protein: CASSSTGLAVDTQYF. Written as DNA, the CDR3 is TGTGCCAGCAGCAGTACGGGACTAGCTGTGGATACGCAGTATTTT. The whole variable domain, filled in from reference TRBV9 and TRBJ2-3, reads DSGVTQTPKHLITATGQRVTLRCSPRSGDLSVYWYQQSLDQGLQFLIQYYNGEERAKGNILERFSAQQFPDLHSELNLSSLELGDSALYFCASSSTGLAVDTQYFGPGTRLTVL.

Comments on this clonotype: One end of the junction is discordant with germline, which a read error may explain. The DNA of the CDR3 is TGTGCCAGCAGCGAACAGGGTTCAGAGACCCGGTACTTC. Its translation: CASSEQGSETRYF. J is TRBJ2-5 and V is TRBV9, with a tentative D call TRBD1 (6 bases). The CDR3 has 13 residues. The germline CDR1 and CDR2 sequences are SGDLS and YYNGEE.

This clonotype has just a few counts. The chain links TRBV6-5 to TRBJ2-7; possible D gene TRBD2, 5 bases. This CDR3 contains 15 residues. Germline lookup yields CDR1 MNHEY and CDR2 SVGAGI. Trimming pared 2 bases from V and 2 bases from J, leaving 13 bases between. The CDR3 sequence: CASSYRQEAAYEQYF. In nucleotides, the CDR3 is TGTGCCAGCAGTTACAGGCAGGAGGCCGCCTACGAGCAGTACTTC.

The chain links TRBV20-1 to TRBJ2-1; D is unresolved. Trimming pared 2 bases from V and 0 bases from J, leaving 11 bases between. Germline CDR1 DFQATT, CDR2 SNEGSKA (reference sequence). The CDR3 is 15 amino acids. The CDR3 DNA sequence: TGCAGTGCTAGATCCGACACGAGCTCCTACAATGAGCAGTTCTTC. Its protein is CSARSDTSSYNEQFF.

This clonotype has more than one count but fewer than ten. The genes are TRBV5-5 and TRBJ2-5; D call uncertain. The germline V gene encodes CDR1 SGHKS and CDR2 YYEKEE (reference sequence). Trimming took 2 bases from V and 2 from J, leaving 10 bases between them. The CDR3 has 14 residues. The CDR3 here is CASSLYDLQETQYF. The CDR3 DNA follows: TGTGCCAGCAGCTTATACGACCTTCAAGAGACCCAGTACTTC.

The V call is TRBV25-1, the J call TRBJ2-1; tentative D call: TRBD2 (5 bases). The CDR3 is made up of 15 amino acids. Germline assignment: CDR1 MGHDK and CDR2 SYGVNS. V was cut by 4 bases and J by 1 base, with 11 bases left in between. The CDR3 region is CASSVSGKSYNEQFF. DNA for the CDR3: TGTGCCAGCAGTGTGTCGGGGAAATCCTACAATGAGCAGTTCTTC.

This clonotype was seen more than once but under ten times. The chain couples TRBV28 to TRBJ2-7; D is unresolved. CDR1 MDHEN and CDR2 SYDVKM come from the germline V gene. Trimming stripped 3 bases from V and 5 bases from J, with 11 bases between. The CDR3 is made up of 13 amino acids. In DNA, the CDR3 is TGTGCCAGCAGTTTGGGCGGCCATAACGAGCAGTACTTC. This sequence encodes CASSLGGHNEQYF.

This rearrangement joins TRBV5-1 to TRBJ1-2; 7 bases fit TRBD1. V shed 2 bases, J shed 4 bases, and the junction held 11 bases outside the gene matches. Germline CDR1 SGHRS, CDR2 YFSETQ. The CDR3 consists of 16 residues. The chain's CDR3 is CASSFGTEGTSYGYTF. The CDR3 DNA reads as TGCGCCAGCAGCTTCGGGACAGAAGGAACTAGCTATGGCTACACCTTC.

The sample holds one count of this clonotype. The rearrangement uses TRBV12-5 and TRBJ1-2; TRBD1 might be the D (5 bases). The V end lost 0 bases, the J end lost 5 bases, and 10 bases lay between the germline ends. Germline V gene data show CDR1 as LGHNT and CDR2 as FRNRAP. CDR3 length: 14 amino acids. This chain's CDR3 is CASGLVGTAYGYTF. The CDR3 DNA follows: TGTGCTAGTGGTTTGGTAGGGACGGCTTATGGCTACACCTTC. The full variable domain, with the rest looked up from reference TRBV12-5 and TRBJ1-2, is DARVTQTPRHKVTEMGQEVTMRCQPILGHNTVFWYRQTMMQGLELLAYFRNRAPLDDSGMPKDRFSAEMPDATLATLKIQPSEPRDSAVYFCASGLVGTAYGYTFGSGTRLTVV.

This clonotype was picked up a small number of times. V is TRBV9 and J is TRBJ1-1; unclear D gene. Between the trimmed V and J ends, which lost 3 bases and 0 bases, there was a span of 6 bases. The CDR3 runs to 13 residues. Germline loops: CDR1 SGDLS, CDR2 YYNGEE. CDR3 amino acids: CASSAQMNTEAFF. DNA of the CDR3: TGTGCCAGCAGCGCTCAGATGAACACTGAAGCTTTCTTT. Based on the CDR3 plus reference TRBV9 and TRBJ1-1, the full variable domain is DSGVTQTPKHLITATGQRVTLRCSPRSGDLSVYWYQQSLDQGLQFLIQYYNGEERAKGNILERFSAQQFPDLHSELNLSSLELGDSALYFCASSAQMNTEAFFGQGTRLTVV.

Note on this clonotype: One end of the junction does not line up with germline, which may come from a read error. This chain joins TRBV5-1 and TRBJ1-1; D is possibly TRBD1 (5 bases). This CDR3 contains 15 residues. The germline V gene has CDR1 SGHRS and CDR2 YFSETQ. CDR3 nucleotides: TGCGCCACCAGCGTAACCGGGACTGGGAACACTGAAGCTTTCTTT. Translated: CATSVTGTGNTEAFF.

The chain carries TRBV5-1 and TRBJ2-5; 9 bases agree with TRBD2. Germline CDR1 and CDR2: SGHRS and YFSETQ. CDR3 size: 16 residues. Germline trimming cut 0 bases from V and 4 bases from J; bases unmatched to any gene: 7. DNA of the CDR3: TGCGCCAGCAGCTTGGTGGTAGCGGGAGTGGCAGAGACCCAGTACTTC. This codes for CASSLVVAGVAETQYF.

The sample holds one count of this clonotype. This CDR3 is CASSPSAAGGYEQYF. The CDR3 DNA sequence: TGTGCCAGCAGCCCCTCGGCGGCGGGAGGATACGAGCAGTACTTC. The chain is built from TRBV7-2 and TRBJ2-5; 8 bases match TRBD2. The end of the DNA fits TRBJ2-7 better, so the J call may be wrong. Germline values: CDR1 SGHTA, CDR2 FQGNSA. The CDR3 consists of 15 residues.

This clonotype was found a few times. The V and J genes are TRBV12-3 or TRBV12-4 and TRBJ1-2; a possible D gene is TRBD1 (6 bases). CDR3 size: 14 residues. V shed 5 bases and J shed 2 bases, with 12 bases lying between them. The CDR3 here is CASSRTRGNYGYTF. The CDR3 DNA follows: TGTGCCAGCAGTAGGACCAGGGGAAACTATGGCTACACCTTC.

The chain joins TRBV2 to TRBJ2-7; 7 nucleotides align to TRBD2. Germline CDR1 and CDR2: SNHLY and FYNNEI. The CDR3 length is 14 residues. The ends lost 6 bases at V and 0 bases at J; junction bases unmatched: 5. CDR3 protein: CASRWEGSSYEQYF. DNA for the CDR3: TGTGCCAGCAGATGGGAGGGGAGCTCCTACGAGCAGTACTTC. The full variable domain, completed using reference TRBV2 and TRBJ2-7, is EPEVTQTPSHQVTQMGQEVILRCVPISNHLYFYWYRQILGQKVEFLVSFYNNEISEKSEIFDDQFSVERPDGSNFTLKIRSTKLEDSAMYFCASRWEGSSYEQYFGPGTRLTVT.

The chain uses TRBV3-1 and TRBJ1-2, with unresolved D. V lost 8 bases, J lost 8 bases, and 18 bases lay in between. The germline V gene encodes CDR1 LGHDT and CDR2 YNNKEL (reference sequence). CDR3 size: 13 residues. The CDR3 coding sequence is TGTGCCAGCTCACAACATGGCGGAGAAGGCTACACCTTC. This encodes CASSQHGGEGYTF.